This T cell receptor (beta chain) was identified during a study of molecular identifiers for immune sequencing clone quantification. The authors built bulk TCR libraries by previously described methods with listed TCR primers. TCRdb re-analysed the PCR reads in MiXCR, keeping a single row per CDR3 protein. The data contain some 65,000 distinct CDR3 sequences, about 18% of them singletons. Naive CD8 library inputs spanned roughly 17,000 to 1,100,000 sorted cells and 10%, 30% or 50% RNA. Sorted naive CD8 T cells were those defined as CD8+CD4-CCR7+CD45RA+. This clonotype was detected ten times or more. The sequenced material came from naive CD8+ T cells from blood, with Jurkat cell RNA spiked in. As to subset: FACS-sorted CD8+CD4-CCR7+CD45RA+ naive T cells. The sequence was collected from a human donor in good health. Some libraries in this study had Jurkat cell RNA spiked in.

CDR3 DNA sequence: TGTGCCAGCAGTGAGCAACCGGGACAGGGTTATGGCTACACCTTC. This gives the protein CASSEQPGQGYGYTF. The chain employs TRBV6-1 and TRBJ1-2, with 9 positions matching TRBD1. J lost 5 bases, V lost 3 bases, and 7 bases had no gene match. Per germline, CDR1 MNHNS and CDR2 SASEGT. CDR3 length: 15 amino acids.